These T cell receptor beta chains were read from a single sample in a study of beta chain features in type 1 diabetes. Data came from immunoSEQ multiplex PCR; TCRdb stores just in-frame clones and leaves some out. The repertoire holds roughly 180,000 clones, with about 13% as singletons. The sample comprised central memory CD4+ T cells from blood. Receptors originate from a young woman in good health. Both conserved end residues are part of each CDR3. A D gene is named only where the DNA matches it firmly. Clone size is shown for a subset of rows, as once, few, many or a class of expanded clone.

CDR3,DNA,D,V,J,size
CASSPQGGPQHF,TGTGCCAGCAGCCCACAAGGGGGGCCCCAGCATTTT,NA,TRBV14,TRBJ1-5,few
CASSLRNEKLFF,TGTGCCAGCAGTTTGAGAAATGAAAAACTGTTTTTT,NA,TRBV27,TRBJ1-4,NA
CASSVMRQAGEQYF,TGTGCCAGCAGCGTTATGAGACAAGCCGGCGAGCAGTACTTC,NA,TRBV7-8,TRBJ2-7,few
CASSPTWTGDQPQHF,TGTGCCAGCAGCCCCACCTGGACAGGGGATCAGCCCCAGCATTTT,TRBD1,TRBV6-6,TRBJ1-5,NA
CASSTRGANEKLFF,TGTGCCAGCAGTACCCGGGGTGCTAATGAAAAACTGTTTTTT,NA,TRBV28,TRBJ1-4,NA
CASSSDRLAAYNEQFF,TGTGCCAGCAGCTCCGACAGACTAGCGGCCTACAATGAGCAGTTCTTC,TRBD2,TRBV7-3,TRBJ2-1,few
CASSYSLQGTGELFF,TGTGCCAGCAGTTACTCACTCCAGGGAACCGGGGAGCTGTTTTTT,NA,TRBV6-5,TRBJ2-2,NA
CAGSDRGNTEAFF,TGTGCCGGATCAGACAGGGGAAACACTGAAGCTTTCTTT,TRBD1,TRBV19,TRBJ1-1,few
CAWNQGLFEKLFF,TGTGCCTGGAATCAGGGTCTTTTTGAAAAACTGTTTTTT,NA,TRBV30,TRBJ1-4,NA
CAANTGGGELFF,TGTGCCGCCAACACGGGAGGCGGGGAGCTGTTTTTT,TRBD2,TRBV30,TRBJ2-2,few
CASSIQGYEQFF,TGCGCCAGCAGCATCCAGGGATATGAGCAGTTCTTC,NA,TRBV5-1,TRBJ2-1,NA
CASSGLAGYNEQFF,TGTGCCAGCTCTGGGCTAGCGGGGTACAATGAGCAGTTCTTC,TRBD2,TRBV18,TRBJ2-1,few
CASSLAYSTDTQYF,TGTGCCAGCAGCTTAGCTTATTCCACAGATACGCAGTATTTT,NA,TRBV7-8,TRBJ2-3,many
CASSPSGLAGDTQYF,TGTGCCAGCAGCCCATCCGGACTAGCGGGAGATACGCAGTATTTT,TRBD2,TRBV7-9,TRBJ2-3,few
CASSLSGQVNEQFF,TGTGCCAGCAGCCTTAGCGGGCAGGTCAATGAGCAGTTCTTC,TRBD2,TRBV13,TRBJ2-1,few
CASSRRKGAVEEKLFF,TGTGCCAGCAGCCGAAGGAAAGGGGCGGTTGAGGAAAAACTGTTTTTT,NA,TRBV7-9,TRBJ1-4,NA
CAISEKKDRGNEQFF,TGTGCCATCAGTGAGAAGAAGGACAGGGGCAATGAGCAGTTCTTC,TRBD1,TRBV10-3,TRBJ2-1,NA
CASTYYPGTEAFF,TGTGCCAGCACCTATTACCCAGGAACTGAAGCTTTCTTT,NA,TRBV2,TRBJ1-1,few
CASSPQGVGELFF,TGTGCCAGCAGTCCACAGGGAGTCGGGGAGCTGTTTTTT,NA,TRBV11-3,TRBJ2-2,NA
CASKTRDRVNQPQHF,TGTGCCAGCAAGACCCGGGACAGGGTAAATCAGCCCCAGCATTTT,TRBD1,TRBV6-5,TRBJ1-5,few
CASSLFSRYGAYEQYF,TGTGCCAGCAGCTTGTTCTCTCGTTACGGAGCCTACGAGCAGTACTTC,NA,TRBV5-6,TRBJ2-7,few
CASSSQGSSYNEQFF,TGTGCCAGCAGTAGTCAGGGGTCATCCTACAATGAGCAGTTCTTC,NA,TRBV2,TRBJ2-1,few
CASSSRDTYYGYTF,TGTGCCAGCAGCTCCAGGGATACGTATTATGGCTACACCTTC,NA,TRBV7-2,TRBJ1-2,NA
CATSLGQHTRQYF,TGTGCCACCAGCTTGGGACAGCATACGAGGCAGTACTTC,TRBD1,TRBV15,TRBJ2-7,NA
CSAKEGGRDYEQYF,TGCAGCGCAAAGGAAGGAGGGAGGGACTACGAGCAGTACTTC,TRBD2,TRBV29-1,TRBJ2-7,few
CASSRGREQGGSEQFF,TGTGCCAGCAGTAGAGGGAGGGAACAGGGAGGGAGTGAGCAGTTCTTC,NA,TRBV25-1,TRBJ2-1,NA
CASSPRGSGGNNEQFF,TGTGCCAGCAGCCCCCGCGGTAGCGGGGGGAACAATGAGCAGTTCTTC,TRBD2,TRBV9,TRBJ2-1,NA
CASSHGQGRETQYF,TGTGCCAGCAGCCACGGACAGGGACGAGAGACCCAGTACTTC,TRBD1,TRBV11-2,TRBJ2-5,few
CASSPPVAGDAEQYF,TGTGCCAGCTCACCACCGGTGGCGGGAGATGCCGAGCAGTACTTC,TRBD2,TRBV18,TRBJ2-7,NA
CASSDPPTRGIPYEQYF,TGTGCCAGCAGTGATCCACCAACAAGGGGGATCCCCTACGAGCAGTACTTC,NA,TRBV25-1,TRBJ2-7,few
CASTVEQGARSYTF,TGTGCCAGCACGGTGGAACAGGGGGCGAGGAGCTACACCTTC,TRBD1,TRBV6-6,TRBJ1-2,NA
CASSGGTAWGTEAFF,TGTGCCAGCAGCGGCGGGACAGCCTGGGGGACTGAAGCTTTCTTT,TRBD1,TRBV7-3,TRBJ1-1,NA
CASSPPGGGSYEQYF,TGTGCCAGCTCACCCCCTGGTGGCGGCTCCTACGAGCAGTACTTC,NA,TRBV18,TRBJ2-7,few
CASNPGTSVTGELFF,TGCGCCAGCAACCCAGGGACTAGTGTCACCGGGGAGCTGTTTTTT,TRBD2,TRBV5-1,TRBJ2-2,few
CASSPSEQTSRDTQYF,TGTGCCAGCAGCCCTAGCGAACAGACCAGTAGAGATACGCAGTATTTT,NA,TRBV7-3,TRBJ2-3,few
CASSWGQATNEQYF,TGCGCCAGCAGCTGGGGACAGGCCACCAACGAGCAGTACTTC,TRBD1,TRBV5-1,TRBJ2-7,few
CASSQGVAGVRDTQYF,TGCGCCAGCAGCCAGGGGGTAGCGGGGGTTCGGGATACGCAGTATTTT,TRBD2,TRBV4-1,TRBJ2-3,few
CASSVRGTGDEKLFF,TGCGCCAGCAGCGTGAGGGGGACAGGGGATGAAAAACTGTTTTTT,TRBD1,TRBV5-1,TRBJ1-4,NA
CASSPRGTSGANVLTF,TGTGCCAGCAGCCCCAGGGGAACCTCTGGGGCCAACGTCCTGACTTTC,NA,TRBV7-9,TRBJ2-6,NA
CTSSQEIAGGPYEQYF,TGCACCAGCAGCCAAGAGATAGCGGGAGGGCCCTACGAGCAGTACTTC,NA,TRBV1,TRBJ2-7,NA
CASGQGGTETQYF,TGTGCCAGCGGACAGGGGGGCACTGAGACCCAGTACTTC,TRBD1,TRBV28,TRBJ2-5,few
CASSLGVEQFF,TGTGCCAGCAGCCTCGGGGTTGAGCAGTTCTTC,NA,TRBV11-3,TRBJ2-1,few
CASSSSPGEETQYF,TGCGCCAGCAGCTCTAGCCCCGGGGAGGAGACCCAGTACTTC,NA,TRBV5-1,TRBJ2-5,few
CASSPPVSGQETQYF,TGCGCCAGCAGCCCCCCAGTCTCGGGACAAGAGACCCAGTACTTC,NA,TRBV5-1,TRBJ2-5,NA
CASSTIAEGSYEQYF,TGTGCCAGCAGCACGATAGCGGAAGGCTCCTACGAGCAGTACTTC,NA,TRBV7-2,TRBJ2-7,NA